These 27 T cell receptor beta chains were all obtained from the same sample, sequenced in a study of long-term antiretroviral therapy in people with HIV. Running of the v3.0 immunoSEQ assay took place at survey level. Here immunoSEQ multiplex PCR was the method, and the copy in TCRdb shows in-frame clones only, minus some. The repertoire holds 34,000 or so clones, with around 85% as singletons. The sample in question was unsorted PBMCs, obtained roughly 3.3 years after starting antiretroviral therapy. The source of these receptors is a man in his late teens or twenties with HIV.

The chain links TRBV10-3 to TRBJ2-2, with D tentatively TRBD2 (5 bases). Trimming took off 5 bases at V and 7 bases at J, with 11 bases between the two ends. Germline V gene data show CDR1 as ENHRY and CDR2 as SYGVKD. This CDR3 region has 13 residues. CDR3: CAISTRADGELFF. DNA for the CDR3: TGTGCCATCAGTACGAGAGCGGACGGGGAGCTGTTTTTT.

The chain recombines TRBV28 with TRBJ1-3, with D hard to call. The CDR3 totals 16 residues. Trimming shortened V by 2 bases and J by 4 bases, and 15 bases separated the two germline ends. Germline CDR1 is MDHEN and CDR2 is SYDVKM. CDR3 amino acids: CASSLGWAEEGNTIYF. DNA of the CDR3: TGTGCCAGCAGTTTAGGGTGGGCAGAAGAAGGAAACACCATATATTTT.

A single count supports this clone. The chain carries TRBV5-1 and TRBJ2-5; TRBD2 aligns across 8 bases. After removal of 1 base from V and 2 bases from J, the junction contained 4 bases not matched to a gene. CDR3 length equals 15 residues. CDR1 SGHRS and CDR2 YFSETQ come from the germline V gene. Here the CDR3 DNA reads TGCGCCAGCAGCTTGAGCGGGAGAGGTCAAGAGACCCAGTACTTC. Protein: CASSLSGRGQETQYF.

The chain joins TRBV7-2 to TRBJ2-2; no clear D gene. From germline, CDR1 is SGHTA and CDR2 FQGNSA. The germline V and J ends were trimmed by 0 bases and 6 bases, with 11 bases remaining between them. CDR3 size: 15 residues. In DNA form, the CDR3 reads TGTGCCAGCAGCTTAGCCTCATTCGGCTCCGGGGAGCTGTTTTTT. Translating it yields CASSLASFGSGELFF.

This CDR3 is CASSLFSDSSEAFF. For the CDR3, the DNA is TGTGCCAGCAGCTTATTCTCGGACAGTTCTGAAGCTTTCTTT. V is TRBV7-6 and J is TRBJ1-1, with a tentative D call TRBD1 (6 bases). The germline V gene encodes CDR1 SGHVS and CDR2 FNYEAQ. The CDR3 has 14 amino acids. V lost 2 bases and J lost 6, with 13 bases in between.

This chain links TRBV2 with TRBJ2-7; TRBD1 matches 8 bases. The V gene end was trimmed by 6 bases and the J gene end by 2 bases; junction bases not matched to a gene: 3. The CDR3 covers 13 residues. CDR1 is SNHLY, CDR2 FYNNEI, per germline. This CDR3 reads CASSLQGAYEQYF. CDR3 coding DNA: TGTGCCAGCAGCTTACAGGGGGCCTACGAGCAGTACTTC. The full variable domain, rest sourced from reference TRBV2 and TRBJ2-7, is EPEVTQTPSHQVTQMGQEVILRCVPISNHLYFYWYRQILGQKVEFLVSFYNNEISEKSEIFDDQFSVERPDGSNFTLKIRSTKLEDSAMYFCASSLQGAYEQYFGPGTRLTVT.

The chain has TRBV9 and TRBJ2-3; 9 nucleotides align to TRBD2. The CDR3 contains 16 residues. The ends lost 0 bases at V and 1 base at J; junction bases unmatched: 3. The germline V gene has CDR1 SGDLS and CDR2 YYNGEE. CDR3 in amino acids: CASSVGGGRGTDTQYF. For the CDR3, the DNA is TGTGCCAGCAGCGTAGGGGGCGGGAGGGGCACAGATACGCAGTATTTT.

The rearrangement joins TRBV10-2 to TRBJ2-1; 8 nucleotides agree with TRBD2. Germline V gene sequence: CDR1 WSHSY, CDR2 SAAADI. The CDR3 sequence is 14 residues long. Trimming cost V 7 bases and J 3 bases; bases outside gene matches: 5. CDR3 nucleotide sequence: TGCGCCAGCAAGCCCGGGGGGGGCTACAATGAGCAGTTCTTC. Its protein is CASKPGGGYNEQFF.

The chain combines TRBV5-4 with TRBJ2-5, with D perhaps TRBD2 (6 bases). V was shortened by 4 bases and J by 4 bases, with 17 bases between the two germline ends. The CDR3 consists of 15 residues. Germline CDR1 SGHNT, CDR2 YYREEE (reference sequence). The CDR3 spells CASSPRDSITETQYF. Written as DNA, the CDR3 is TGTGCCAGCAGCCCTCGGGACTCCATAACAGAGACCCAGTACTTC.

The rearrangement links TRBV19 to TRBJ2-5; D ambiguous. The CDR3 is 14 amino acids. CDR1 is LNHDA, CDR2 SQIVND, per germline (reference sequence). Trimming took 3 bases from V and 1 from J, leaving 9 bases between them. The CDR3 protein is CASSISRTQETQYF. In DNA form, the CDR3 reads TGTGCCAGTAGTATTTCCAGGACCCAAGAGACCCAGTACTTC.

This clone was observed once. The chain carries TRBV7-9 and TRBJ2-4; TRBD2 might be the D (6 bases). The CDR3 is 15 amino acids. Germline V gives CDR1 SEHNR, CDR2 FQNEAQ (reference sequence). V shed 4 bases and J shed 8 bases, with 18 bases lying between them. The CDR3 DNA reads TGTGCCAGCAGCTCCCCTAGCGCGATCTTTGACATTCAGTACTTC. Encoded protein: CASSSPSAIFDIQYF.

The V call is TRBV5-4, the J call TRBJ1-2; 7 bases align to TRBD1. CDR1 is SGHNT, CDR2 YYREEE, per germline (reference sequence). The V and J ends lost 4 bases and 2 bases, in that order; junction bases with no gene match: 8. The CDR3 runs to 15 residues. CDR3 DNA: TGTGCCAGCAGCATACTACAGGGGAGCAACTATGGCTACACCTTC. Translating gives CASSILQGSNYGYTF.

The V gene is TRBV5-6, the J gene TRBJ1-3; D uncertain. The CDR3 consists of 15 residues. Trimming left V 4 bases short and J 0 bases short, with 11 bases between. Germline CDR1 SGHDT, CDR2 YYEEEE. CDR3 residues: CASSPMVLSGNTIYF. The CDR3 DNA sequence: TGTGCCAGCAGCCCCATGGTCCTCTCTGGAAACACCATATATTTT.

DNA of the CDR3: TGCGCCAGCAGCCAACCCGGTGGGGACCACTACGAGCAGTACTTC. Translating it yields CASSQPGGDHYEQYF. V usage is TRBV4-1 and J usage is TRBJ2-7, with D possibly being TRBD1 or TRBD2 (5 bases each). The CDR3 has 15 amino acids. Germline CDR1 reads MGHRA; CDR2 reads YSYEKL. V lost 2 bases and J lost 3, with 14 bases in between.

The V and J genes are TRBV19 and TRBJ1-2; D is unclear. CDR1 and CDR2 from the germline V gene are LNHDA and SQIVND (reference sequence). There are 20 residues in the CDR3. Trimming pared 3 bases from V and 0 bases from J, leaving 26 bases between. DNA for the CDR3: TGTGCCAGTAGTATGTTACGAGAAGTAACACTATGGGGAGCTAACTATGGCTACACCTTC. Protein sequence: CASSMLREVTLWGANYGYTF.

The chain couples TRBV10-3 to TRBJ1-5; no reliable D call. Germline V gene data show CDR1 as ENHRY and CDR2 as SYGVKD. V lost 10 bases to trimming and J lost 4 bases, with 17 bases between them. The CDR3 extends over 14 amino acids. The chain's CDR3 is CATLDNRNNQPQHF. In nucleotides, the CDR3 is TGTGCCACCCTTGATAATCGGAATAATCAGCCCCAGCATTTT.

The rearrangement uses TRBV4-3 and TRBJ2-7; 12 nucleotides match TRBD2. The CDR3 has 18 residues. Losses at the gene ends were 3 bases for V and 4 bases for J; bases not matched to a gene: 13. Per the germline V gene, CDR1 is LGHNA and CDR2 is YSLEER. In nucleotides, the CDR3 is TGCGCCAGCAGCCATTCCCTGGGACTAGCGGGTGACCTTTACGAGCAGTACTTC. Residues: CASSHSLGLAGDLYEQYF.

The chain carries TRBV27 and TRBJ2-7; a weak D match, TRBD2 (6 bases). The germline V gene has CDR1 MNHEY and CDR2 SMNVEV (reference sequence). There are 14 residues in the CDR3. The ends were cut back, 6 bases at V and 3 bases at J, with 15 bases in the middle. The CDR3 sequence: CASSKWDSIYEQYF. The CDR3 nucleotides are TGTGCCAGCAGCAAATGGGACTCCATCTACGAGCAGTACTTC.

Here the CDR3 DNA reads TGCGCCAGCAGCGCGGTCCCCTCGGCTCCGAACACTGAAGCTTTCTTT. Protein sequence: CASSAVPSAPNTEAFF. The J gene is TRBJ1-1, the V gene TRBV4-1; D is uncertain. Trimming cost V 5 bases and J 1 base, with 17 bases left between them. The CDR3 loop spans 16 amino acids. CDR1 and CDR2 (germline): MGHRA, YSYEKL.

The chain recombines TRBV6-5 with TRBJ2-7; 9 nucleotides align to TRBD1. The CDR3 is 14 amino acids. V lost 4 bases to trimming and J lost 4 bases; unmatched junction nucleotides: 5. Germline V gene sequence: CDR1 MNHEY, CDR2 SVGAGI. The CDR3 sequence is CASSSGTGIYEQYF. The CDR3 DNA follows: TGTGCCAGCAGTTCCGGGACAGGGATTTACGAGCAGTACTTC.

The chain joins TRBV7-9 to TRBJ2-1, with D tentatively TRBD1 (5 bases). The length of the CDR3 is 15 residues. Trimming took 1 base from V and 2 from J, leaving 9 bases between them. Germline V gives CDR1 SEHNR, CDR2 FQNEAQ (reference sequence). CDR3 in DNA: TGTGCCAGCAGCTTAGGCCGGACACCCTACAATGAGCAGTTCTTC. Translated, it gives CASSLGRTPYNEQFF.

V gene TRBV11-2 combines with J gene TRBJ2-7, with D uncertain. V gave up 1 base and J gave up 3 bases, with 10 bases separating them. The CDR3 runs 14 residues. The V gene's germline CDR1 is SGHAT and CDR2 FQNNGV. CDR3 sequence: CASSLGAGDYEQYF. As DNA, the CDR3 is TGTGCCAGCAGCTTAGGTGCAGGCGACTACGAGCAGTACTTC.

V usage is TRBV7-8 and J usage is TRBJ2-7; 7 bases fit TRBD1. J gave up 5 bases and V 6 bases, and 10 bases lay outside the gene matches. This CDR3 contains 14 residues. In germline, CDR1 is SGHVS, CDR2 FQNEAQ. Here the CDR3 DNA reads TGTGCCAGCAGACTTGGGACAGTGCCCAACGAGCAGTACTTC. Residues: CASRLGTVPNEQYF.

CDR3 bases: TGCGCCAGCAGCTCCGGGGGGACCTACGAGCAGTACTTC. Translated: CASSSGGTYEQYF. This sequence joins TRBV5-1 and TRBJ2-7; 7 bases are shared with TRBD2. Germline assignment: CDR1 SGHRS and CDR2 YFSETQ. This CDR3 spans 13 amino acids. J lost 2 bases, V lost 3 bases, and 2 bases had no gene match. Based on the CDR3 plus reference TRBV5-1 and TRBJ2-7, the full variable domain is KAGVTQTPRYLIKTRGQQVTLSCSPISGHRSVSWYQQTPGQGLQFLFEYFSETQRNKGNFPGRFSGRQFSNSRSEMNVSTLELGDSALYLCASSSGGTYEQYFGPGTRLTVT.

This clone was observed a few times. This rearrangement joins TRBV29-1 to TRBJ2-7, with 12 nucleotides matching TRBD1. This CDR3 has 16 residues. Looked up from germline, CDR1 is SQVTM and CDR2 is ANQGSEA. The V segment lost 2 bases and the J segment 5 bases; nucleotides outside the gene matches: 10. For the CDR3, the DNA is TGCAGCGTTGAAAGCGGCCCGGGACAGGGGGCTCACGAGCAGTACTTC. It is translated as CSVESGPGQGAHEQYF.

This clone came up a few times. The J gene is TRBJ2-1, the V gene TRBV5-4; no definite D call. CDR1 SGHNT and CDR2 YYREEE come from the germline V gene (reference sequence). Trimming removed 4 bases from V and 4 bases from J, with 15 bases in between. This CDR3 is built from 15 residues. The CDR3 sequence: CASSPGVPAYNEQFF. DNA for the CDR3: TGTGCCAGCAGCCCTGGGGTGCCGGCATACAATGAGCAGTTCTTC.

This clone was seen only once. This CDR3 reads CASSLDRVSETQYF. For the CDR3, the DNA is TGCGCCAGCAGCTTGGACAGGGTCTCGGAGACCCAGTACTTC. The chain links TRBV5-1 to TRBJ2-5, with D maybe TRBD1 (6 bases). The CDR3 contains 14 residues. Germline CDR1 SGHRS, CDR2 YFSETQ. V lost 0 bases and J 5 bases, leaving 11 bases between the germline ends.